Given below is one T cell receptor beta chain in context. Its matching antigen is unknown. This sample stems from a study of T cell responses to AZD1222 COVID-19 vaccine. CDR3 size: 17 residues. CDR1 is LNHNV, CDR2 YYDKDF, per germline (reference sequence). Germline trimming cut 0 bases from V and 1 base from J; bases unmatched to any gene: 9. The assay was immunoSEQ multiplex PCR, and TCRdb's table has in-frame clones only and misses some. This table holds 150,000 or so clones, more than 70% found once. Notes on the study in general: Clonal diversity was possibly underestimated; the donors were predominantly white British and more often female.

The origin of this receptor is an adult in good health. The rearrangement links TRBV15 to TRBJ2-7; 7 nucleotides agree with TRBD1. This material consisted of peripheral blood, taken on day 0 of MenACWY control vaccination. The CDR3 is CATSRDFAGGASYEQYF. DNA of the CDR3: TGTGCCACCAGCAGAGATTTCGCAGGGGGAGCTTCCTACGAGCAGTACTTC.